This T cell receptor (beta chain) was sequenced in a study of T cell changes during pregnancy in multiple sclerosis. Germline V gives CDR1 MNHEY, CDR2 SMNVEV (reference sequence). The CDR3 runs to 14 residues. Trimming removed 2 bases from V and 8 bases from J; junction bases left unmatched: 3. Assay: immunoSEQ multiplex PCR; the TCRdb copy retains only in-frame clones and omits some. The sample includes some 41,000 clones, roughly nine tenths of them seen just once. The chain joins TRBV27 to TRBJ1-4, with 9 nucleotides matching TRBD1. This receptor was obtained from a female donor with multiple sclerosis, enrolled in a pregnancy study. Sequencing was performed on CD4+ T cells from peripheral blood mononuclear cells, taken in the first trimester of pregnancy. The CDR3 region has the DNA TGTGCCAGCAGTTTAAGACAGGGGGGGGAAAAACTGTTTTTT. It yields the protein CASSLRQGGEKLFF. The complete variable domain, with remaining parts taken from reference TRBV27 and TRBJ1-4, reads EAQVTQNPRYLITVTGKKLTVTCSQNMNHEYMSWYRQDPGLGLRQIYYSMNVEVTDKGDVPEGYKVSRKEKRNFPLILESPSPNQTSLYFCASSLRQGGEKLFFGSGTQLSVL.